Following are 15 T cell receptor beta chains from one sample sequenced in a study of CD8+ T cells in alopecia areata. As to treatment: oral pan-JAK inhibitor, 5-10 mg twice daily. As the sequencing template, cDNA was produced by extracting RNA and reverse transcribing it. The protocol was immunoSEQ multiplex PCR, while the TCRdb copy is restricted to in-frame clones and leaves out a portion. The sample holds roughly 230,000 clones, approximately 40% seen once. The sequences come from CD4+ T cells sorted from blood, collected around week 37, from a patient treated with tofacitinib. Receptors originate from a human donor with alopecia areata.

The rearrangement uses TRBV30 and TRBJ2-1, with TRBD2 matching 8 bases. The CDR3 spans 14 residues. Germline values: CDR1 GTSNPN, CDR2 SVGIG (reference sequence). The V gene end was trimmed by 4 bases and the J gene end by 1 base; junction bases not matched to a gene: 3. The CDR3 DNA sequence: TGTGCCTGGACGGGCGGGAGGTCCTACAATGAGCAGTTCTTC. Its protein is CAWTGGRSYNEQFF.

The genes are TRBV7-8 and TRBJ2-3; 7 bases are a match to TRBD1. J lost 0 bases, V lost 1 base, and 4 bases had no gene match. Germline V gives CDR1 SGHVS, CDR2 FQNEAQ. There are 16 residues in the CDR3. The CDR3 bases are TGTGCCAGCAGCTTAGGGTCGGGACAGAGCACAGATACGCAGTATTTT. Protein: CASSLGSGQSTDTQYF.

This clone was counted a few times. The gene calls are TRBV30 and TRBJ2-2; weak D call: TRBD2 (5 bases). This CDR3 region has 13 residues. V was shortened by 2 bases and J by 2 bases, with 6 bases between the two germline ends. In germline, CDR1 is GTSNPN, CDR2 SVGIG (reference sequence). CDR3 protein: CAWSSGNTGELFF. The CDR3 DNA reads TGTGCCTGGAGTAGCGGTAACACCGGGGAGCTGTTTTTT. The full variable domain, its missing parts supplied by reference TRBV30 and TRBJ2-2, is SQTIHQWPATLVQPVGSPLSLECTVEGTSNPNLYWYRQAAGRGLQLLFYSVGIGQISSEVPQNLSASRPQDRQFILSSKKLLLSDSGFYLCAWSSGNTGELFFGEGSRLTVL.

This clone has a handful of counts. Here the CDR3 DNA reads TGTGCCAGCCTCGAGAGGGAGAGAGGAGAGACCCAGTACTTC. Translation gives CASLERERGETQYF. V gene TRBV6-5 combines with J gene TRBJ2-5, with D maybe TRBD2 (5 bases). Trimming removed 8 bases from V and 4 bases from J, with 17 bases in between. Germline assignment: CDR1 MNHEY and CDR2 SVGAGI. This CDR3 comprises 14 residues.

The chain uses TRBV7-2 and TRBJ2-1; 10 bases match TRBD2. The CDR3 spans 18 residues. The trim removed 2 bases at V and 4 bases at J, leaving 11 bases unmatched. The germline gives CDR1 SGHTA, CDR2 FQGNSA. The CDR3 bases are TGTGCCAGCAGCTTATCTCCTAGCGGGAGCTGGGGATACAATGAGCAGTTCTTC. This sequence encodes CASSLSPSGSWGYNEQFF.

This chain links TRBV30 with TRBJ1-3, with D hard to call. Per the germline V gene, CDR1 is GTSNPN and CDR2 is SVGIG (reference sequence). The V end lost 1 base, the J end lost 0 bases, and 4 bases lay between the germline ends. This CDR3 is 13 amino acids long. Written as DNA, the CDR3 is TGTGCCTGGAGTGGGCACTCTGGAAACACCATATATTTT. Translation: CAWSGHSGNTIYF.

This clone was seen only a few times. The chain employs TRBV29-1 and TRBJ2-5, with D uncertain. Looked up from germline, CDR1 is SQVTM and CDR2 is ANQGSEA. The CDR3 covers 10 residues. The ends were cut back, 1 base at V and 12 bases at J, with 9 bases in the middle. The CDR3 spells CSVEGQPEYF. The CDR3 region has the DNA TGCAGCGTTGAAGGGCAGCCTGAGTACTTC.

This clone is a singleton in its sample. The CDR3 region is CASSGGGEQPQHF. CDR3 sequence (DNA): TGTGCCAGCAGCGGCGGGGGGGAGCAGCCCCAGCATTTT. The chain combines TRBV6-5 with TRBJ1-5; tentative D call: TRBD1 (5 bases). Trimming took 6 bases from V and 7 from J, leaving 13 bases between them. This CDR3 spans 13 amino acids. Germline assignment: CDR1 MNHEY and CDR2 SVGAGI.

The rearrangement joins TRBV11-2 to TRBJ1-4; unclear D gene. V lost 0 bases, J lost 0 bases, and 11 bases lay in between. CDR3 length: 17 amino acids. The V gene's germline CDR1 is SGHAT and CDR2 FQNNGV. As DNA, the CDR3 is TGTGCCAGCAGCTTAGATCTTGTCAGCTCAACTAATGAAAAACTGTTTTTT. This encodes CASSLDLVSSTNEKLFF.

This clone came up a few times. V and J are TRBV9 and TRBJ2-1; a weak D match, TRBD1 (5 bases). CDR1 SGDLS and CDR2 YYNGEE come from the germline V gene. The CDR3 contains 16 residues. V was clipped by 4 bases and J by 3 bases, with 17 bases between them. As DNA, the CDR3 is TGTGCCAGCAGCCCTGCACAGGTGGGAAGCTACAATGAGCAGTTCTTC. Protein product: CASSPAQVGSYNEQFF.

The V gene is TRBV29-1, the J gene TRBJ1-2; 10 bases agree with TRBD1. Germline V lookup: CDR1 SQVTM, CDR2 ANQGSEA. This CDR3 has 15 residues. Losses at the gene ends were 4 bases for V and 4 bases for J; bases not matched to a gene: 9. CDR3 protein: CSVGIGQGESYGYTF. The CDR3 DNA reads as TGCAGCGTTGGAATTGGACAGGGGGAAAGCTATGGCTACACCTTC.

J is TRBJ2-1 and V is TRBV29-1; D not resolved. This CDR3 contains 13 residues. V lost 6 bases and J 5 bases, leaving 14 bases between the germline ends. The germline CDR1 and CDR2 sequences are SQVTM and ANQGSEA. The CDR3 nucleotides read TGCAGCGTCATATTTGAACTCAACAATGAGCAGTTCTTC. Translating it yields CSVIFELNNEQFF.

This clone turned up a few times. The V call is TRBV7-2, the J call TRBJ2-5, with D unresolved. Germline V gene data show CDR1 as SGHTA and CDR2 as FQGNSA. V lost 5 bases to trimming and J lost 5 bases, with 9 bases between them. The CDR3 runs 12 residues. Written as DNA, the CDR3 is TGTGCCAGCAGCCGGTCGCTGGAGACCCAGTACTTC. Protein sequence: CASSRSLETQYF.

The rearrangement joins TRBV20-1 to TRBJ1-1; no reliable D call. V was shortened by 4 bases and J by 1 base, with 4 bases between the two germline ends. CDR3 length: 11 residues. Per the germline V gene, CDR1 is DFQATT and CDR2 is SNEGSKA (reference sequence). In nucleotides, the CDR3 is TGCAGTGCTACGTGGAACACTGAAGCTTTCTTT. It encodes CSATWNTEAFF.

This clone was seen only a few times. This chain connects TRBV7-9 to TRBJ1-3; perhaps TRBD1 as D (5 bases). The CDR3 is made up of 15 amino acids. V was trimmed by 5 bases and J by 0 bases, leaving 11 bases between them. Per germline, CDR1 SEHNR and CDR2 FQNEAQ (reference sequence). Written as DNA, the CDR3 is TGTGCCAGCAGCCCTCGGGGCTACTCTGGAAACACCATATATTTT. Translating gives CASSPRGYSGNTIYF.